The sequence of this TCR beta chain was determined in a study of T cells in Graves' hyperthyroidism and ophthalmopathy. This CDR3 spans 13 amino acids. Germline CDR1 and CDR2: DFQATT and SNEGSKA (reference sequence). V shed 6 bases and J 3 bases; nucleotides not matched to a gene: 4. A remark on this clonotype: Its matching antigen is unknown.

Findings and limits, study-wide: Ophthalmopathy was distinguished from stable hyperthyroidism by 13 V-J signatures.

TCR beta CDR3 regions were amplified from RNA. The primer set for the first-round RT-PCR of the TCR CDR3 was HTBI. TCRdb re-called the multiplex PCR reads through MiXCR, storing one row per CDR3 protein. The sample has around 350,000 distinct CDR3 sequences, about 19% seen once. Sequenced material: blood. The receptor's source is a woman in her late teens or twenties with Graves' hyperthyroidism. The chain is built from TRBV20-1 and TRBJ1-1, with 10 bases identical to TRBD1. CDR3 region: CSAQGQGHTEAFF. CDR3 nucleotide sequence: TGCAGTGCCCAGGGACAGGGGCACACTGAAGCTTTCTTT.